The T cell receptor (beta chain) described here comes from a study of T-cell reconstitution after alpha-beta-depleted transplantation in children. Study-wide points: One year post-transplant, T-cell counts and diversity were largely derived from T cells produced anew. Expanded graft clones numbering several hundred reportedly gave rise to alpha-beta T cells about two months after transplant.

Unique molecular identifiers were used in preparing the TCRbeta library. TCRdb processed the PCR reads anew with MiXCR; each CDR3 protein has one entry. Of under 250,000 distinct CDR3 sequences listed, over 15% were seen once; the top ten hold about two fifths. In this sample, this clonotype turned up many times. Its cognate antigen is unknown. V gave up 2 bases and J gave up 4 bases, with 15 bases separating them. Germline V lookup: CDR1 WNHNN, CDR2 SYGVQD (reference sequence). The CDR3 is made up of 16 amino acids. The clonotype was recovered from a male patient between 2 and 10 years old who had a stem cell transplant for acute lymphoblastic leukemia, so the T cells may come from the graft donor. The chain carries TRBV10-1 and TRBJ2-1, with D perhaps TRBD1 or TRBD2 (6 bases each). This sample comprised PBMCs, mostly from graft donor cells, obtained 360 days after TCRalphabeta/CD19-depleted stem cell transplant. The CDR3 protein is CASSERGSGRYNEQFF. The DNA for the CDR3 is TGCGCCAGCAGTGAGAGGGGGAGCGGGCGTTACAATGAGCAGTTCTTC.